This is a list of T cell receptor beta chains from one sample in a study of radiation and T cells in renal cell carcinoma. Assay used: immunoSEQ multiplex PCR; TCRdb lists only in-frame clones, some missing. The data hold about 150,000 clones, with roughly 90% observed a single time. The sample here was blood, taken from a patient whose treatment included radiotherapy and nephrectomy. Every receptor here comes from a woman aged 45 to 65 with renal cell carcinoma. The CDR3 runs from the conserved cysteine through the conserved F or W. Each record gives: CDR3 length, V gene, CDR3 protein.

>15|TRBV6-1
CASSVTAQGADTIYF
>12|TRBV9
CASGTGQETQYF
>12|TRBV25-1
CASGRGAGELFF
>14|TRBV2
CASSEWGAPEKLFF
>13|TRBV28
CASSLIVSQPQHF
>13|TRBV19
CASSPRTGNGYTF
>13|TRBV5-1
CASSLGENTEAFF
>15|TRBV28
CASRLPGSGANVLTF
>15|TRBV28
CASSLSYRGLSEQFF
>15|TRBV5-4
CASSLVRGGLETQYF
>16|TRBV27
CASSLELAGGQETQYF
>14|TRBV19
CASSIRGGHEKLFF
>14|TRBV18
CASSPTGYNTEAFF
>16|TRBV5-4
CASSPLPGPGNYGYTF
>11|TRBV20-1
CSAKSGGGYTF
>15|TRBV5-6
CASSLDSTGFDIQYF
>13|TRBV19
CASRQAPRETQYF
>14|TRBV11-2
CASSLVNLGAEAFF
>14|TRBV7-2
CASSLPPLGETQYF
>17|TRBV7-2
CASSLLEGQGILPGYTF
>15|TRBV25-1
CASSEPRGLGETQYF
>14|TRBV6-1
CASSEAAGTYGYTF
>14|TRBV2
CASSEGTTGYEQFF
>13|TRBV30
CAWNAGDTGELFF
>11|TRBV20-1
CSARIEGKLFF
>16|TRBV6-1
CASSVSTGTGDYEQYF
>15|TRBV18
CASSPQLGEGTEAFF
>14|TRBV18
CASSPSQGDEKLFF
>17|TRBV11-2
CASSLAGGGSSYNEQFF
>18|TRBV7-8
CASSPRILWDSSNQPQHF
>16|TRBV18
CASSPVGSLSTDTQYF
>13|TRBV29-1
CSVDRQGTDTQYF
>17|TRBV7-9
CASSTGTSGPSYNEQFF
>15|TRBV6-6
CASSYVTATSYEQYF
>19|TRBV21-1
CASSERRKAGDDPGNEQFF
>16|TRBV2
CASSLKTPDSGNTIYF
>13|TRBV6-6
CASIEGGSDTQYF
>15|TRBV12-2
CASRSSRGSGSEQYF
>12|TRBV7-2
CASSGVYTEAFF
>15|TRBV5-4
CASSWDSNSYNEQFF
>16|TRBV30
CAWSPGAGSMNTEAFF
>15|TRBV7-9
CASSSVAEVQETQYF
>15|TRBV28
CASSDLGTVNTEAFF
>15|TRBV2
CASRRLVLPTGELFF
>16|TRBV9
CASSGLIGQGAFGHTF
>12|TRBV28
CASISISHEQYF
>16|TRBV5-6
CASSSLSGIDYNEQFF
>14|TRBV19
CASTPRREVSEQYF
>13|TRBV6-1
CASSDRGVTEAFF